A selection of T cell receptor beta chains follows, all from one sample in a study of T cell responses to AZD1222 COVID-19 vaccine. Profiled with immunoSEQ multiplex PCR; TCRdb holds only in-frame clones, not every one. The table has 85,000 to 120,000 clones, 84% seen once. The material sequenced was peripheral blood, taken on day 0 of AZD1222 vaccination. The receptors come from an adult in good health. CDR3s include the opening cysteine and the closing phenylalanine or tryptophan. Each record gives: CDR3 DNA, CDR3 protein, D gene, V gene, J gene, clone size. D genes are given only for firm matches. Clone size is stated in some rows and not others, as once, few, many or a class when expanded.

CDR3 DNA: TGTGCCAGTAGCCCCGACAGTAGCAATCAGCCCCAGCATTTT
CDR3 protein: CASSPDSSNQPQHF
D gene: .
V gene: TRBV19
J gene: TRBJ1-5
clone size: .

CDR3 DNA: TGTGCGACAGGGCGGAACATGAACACTGAAGCTTTCTTT
CDR3 protein: CATGRNMNTEAFF
D gene: TRBD1
V gene: TRBV7-2
J gene: TRBJ1-1
clone size: .

CDR3 DNA: TGTGCCAGCAGCAACCCTAGCGGGGGGGCCGGGGAGCTGTTTTTT
CDR3 protein: CASSNPSGGAGELFF
D gene: TRBD2
V gene: TRBV5-4
J gene: TRBJ2-2
clone size: .

CDR3 DNA: TGTGCCAGTAGTGCAGCATACTCCGGGGGGGAAAAACTGTTTTTT
CDR3 protein: CASSAAYSGGEKLFF
D gene: .
V gene: TRBV19
J gene: TRBJ1-4
clone size: once

CDR3 DNA: TGCGCCAGCAGCCAAGAGGCGGGCCGCCTGCTGGCCGAGCAGTACTTC
CDR3 protein: CASSQEAGRLLAEQYF
D gene: .
V gene: TRBV4-3
J gene: TRBJ2-7
clone size: .

CDR3 DNA: TGTGCCATACGCCCGGGACAGGGAAATGGCTACACCTTC
CDR3 protein: CAIRPGQGNGYTF
D gene: TRBD1
V gene: TRBV10-3
J gene: TRBJ1-2
clone size: .

CDR3 DNA: TGTGCCAGCAGCGCCCCGGGGGATGGAAACACCATATATTTT
CDR3 protein: CASSAPGDGNTIYF
D gene: .
V gene: TRBV4-2
J gene: TRBJ1-3
clone size: .

CDR3 DNA: TGCGCCAGCAGCCCTACTACAGGGGTCAGTAATGAAAAACTGTTTTTT
CDR3 protein: CASSPTTGVSNEKLFF
D gene: TRBD1
V gene: TRBV4-1
J gene: TRBJ1-4
clone size: .

CDR3 DNA: TGTGCCAGCAGCGTAGCAGGAGCGTTCTCCTACAATGAGCAGTTCTTC
CDR3 protein: CASSVAGAFSYNEQFF
D gene: .
V gene: TRBV9
J gene: TRBJ2-1
clone size: .

CDR3 DNA: TGTGCCACCAGGACGGGCGATCAGCCCCAGCATTTT
CDR3 protein: CATRTGDQPQHF
D gene: .
V gene: TRBV28
J gene: TRBJ1-5
clone size: .

CDR3 DNA: TGTGCCAGCAGCCAAGAACTCCGGGAGAATTCACCCCTCCACTTT
CDR3 protein: CASSQELRENSPLHF
D gene: .
V gene: TRBV3-1/TRBV3-2
J gene: TRBJ1-6
clone size: .

CDR3 DNA: TGTGCCAGCAGTTTAATCTCTAATGAAAAACTGTTTTTT
CDR3 protein: CASSLISNEKLFF
D gene: .
V gene: TRBV27
J gene: TRBJ1-4
clone size: .

CDR3 DNA: TGTGCCAGCAGTTCTCGGAGGGGCTCCGACACTGAAGCTTTCTTT
CDR3 protein: CASSSRRGSDTEAFF
D gene: .
V gene: TRBV6-5
J gene: TRBJ1-1
clone size: .

CDR3 DNA: TGTGCCAGCAGCCAGGAAAGGCGAGGAAACACCATATATTTT
CDR3 protein: CASSQERRGNTIYF
D gene: .
V gene: TRBV7-9
J gene: TRBJ1-3
clone size: .

CDR3 DNA: TGTGCCAGCAGCTTTAATCAGGGACTCCAAGAGACCCAGTACTTC
CDR3 protein: CASSFNQGLQETQYF
D gene: .
V gene: TRBV11-2
J gene: TRBJ2-5
clone size: .

CDR3 DNA: TGTGCCAGCAGTGTGGGAGGGAGTCCTGAAGCTTTCTTT
CDR3 protein: CASSVGGSPEAFF
D gene: .
V gene: TRBV25-1
J gene: TRBJ1-1
clone size: .

CDR3 DNA: TGTGCCAGTTCAGGGGGGGGTAAGACCCAGTACTTC
CDR3 protein: CASSGGGKTQYF
D gene: .
V gene: TRBV6-6
J gene: TRBJ2-5
clone size: .